This T cell receptor beta chain was observed in a study of T cells in Graves' hyperthyroidism and ophthalmopathy. Study-level points and caveats: Clonotypes that were expanded in thyroid above 0.001 mostly appeared in blood too.

It was RNA transcripts that yielded the amplified TCR beta CDR3 regions. The HTBI primer set drove a first-round RT-PCR of the TCR CDR3. Using its own MiXCR run on the multiplex PCR reads, TCRdb lists one record per CDR3 protein. Among approximately 570,000 distinct CDR3 sequences listed, about 20% were seen once. This clonotype has only a few counts. Its antigen is unidentified. After removal of 5 bases from V and 4 bases from J, the junction contained 24 bases not matched to a gene. The germline gives CDR1 SEHNR, CDR2 FQNEAQ (reference sequence). The CDR3 is 21 residues long. This clonotype originated in a man aged 35-49 years with Graves' ophthalmopathy. The V gene is TRBV7-9, the J gene TRBJ2-1; TRBD2 agrees at 9 bases. The sequenced sample was blood. The DNA of the CDR3 is TGTGCCAGCAGCGGGCGAGACATCCAGCGGGGGGCCGCTATGGGATACAATGAGCAGTTCTTC. Amino acids: CASSGRDIQRGAAMGYNEQFF.